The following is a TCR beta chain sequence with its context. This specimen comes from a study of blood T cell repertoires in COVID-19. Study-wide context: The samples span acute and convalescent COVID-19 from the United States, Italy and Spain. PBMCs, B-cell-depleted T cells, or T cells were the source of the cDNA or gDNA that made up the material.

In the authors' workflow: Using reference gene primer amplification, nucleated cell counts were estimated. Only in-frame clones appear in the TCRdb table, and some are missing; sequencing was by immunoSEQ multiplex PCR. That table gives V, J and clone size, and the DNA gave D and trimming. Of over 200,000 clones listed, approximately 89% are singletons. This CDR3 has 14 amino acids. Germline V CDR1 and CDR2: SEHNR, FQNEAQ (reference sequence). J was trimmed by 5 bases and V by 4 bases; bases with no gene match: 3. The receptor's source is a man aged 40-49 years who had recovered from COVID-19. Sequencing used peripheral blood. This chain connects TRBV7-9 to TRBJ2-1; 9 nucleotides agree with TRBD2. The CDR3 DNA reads TGTGCCAGCAGCTCGAGACTAGCGGACAATGAGCAGTTCTTC. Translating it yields CASSSRLADNEQFF.